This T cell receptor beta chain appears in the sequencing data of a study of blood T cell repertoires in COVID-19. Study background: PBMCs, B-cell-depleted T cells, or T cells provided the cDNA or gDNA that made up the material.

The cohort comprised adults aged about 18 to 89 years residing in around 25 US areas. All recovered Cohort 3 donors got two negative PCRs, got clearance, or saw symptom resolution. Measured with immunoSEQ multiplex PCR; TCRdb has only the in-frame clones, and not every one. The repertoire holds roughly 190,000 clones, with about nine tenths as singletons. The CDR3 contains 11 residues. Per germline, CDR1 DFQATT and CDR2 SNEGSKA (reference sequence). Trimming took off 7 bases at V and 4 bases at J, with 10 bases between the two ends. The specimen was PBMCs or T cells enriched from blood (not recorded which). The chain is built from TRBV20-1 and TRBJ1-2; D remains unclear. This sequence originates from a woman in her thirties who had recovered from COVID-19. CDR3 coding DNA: TGCAGTGTCCGAGGGCTCTATGGCTACACCTTC. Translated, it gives CSVRGLYGYTF.